A selection of T cell receptor beta chains follows, all from one sample in a study of blood T cell repertoires in COVID-19. Some clones are missing from TCRdb's copy, which holds only in-frame ones; the method was immunoSEQ multiplex PCR. Of hundreds of thousands of clones in the sample, approximately 81% were seen once. The sequencing input was peripheral blood. The source of these receptors is a woman older than 75 with acute or convalescent COVID-19. CDR3s include the opening cysteine and the closing phenylalanine or tryptophan. Each record gives: CDR3 length, J gene, V gene, clone size, D gene, CDR3 DNA, CDR3 protein. A D gene is named only where the DNA matches it firmly. The size entry is marked missing in some rows and otherwise reads once, few, many or a size class.

length: 14
J: TRBJ2-3
V: TRBV10-3
size: .
D: TRBD2
DNA: TGTGCCATCAGTGCGGCGGGGGGGTCAGATACGCAGTATTTT
CDR3: CAISAAGGSDTQYF

length: 19
J: TRBJ2-1
V: TRBV6-2/TRBV6-3
size: .
D: .
DNA: TGTGCCAGCAGTAAAGAACACTTCTTACGGGAGTTCGCCTACAATGAGCAGTTCTTC
CDR3: CASSKEHFLREFAYNEQFF

length: 13
J: TRBJ1-4
V: TRBV5-4
size: .
D: .
DNA: TGTGCCAGCAGCTCCCTAAGTAATGAAAAACTGTTTTTT
CDR3: CASSSLSNEKLFF

length: 16
J: TRBJ2-5
V: TRBV28
size: .
D: TRBD1
DNA: TGTGCCAGCAGCCTACCCGGGACAGGGAAGAAAGAGACCCAGTACTTC
CDR3: CASSLPGTGKKETQYF

length: 13
J: TRBJ1-1
V: TRBV5-1
size: .
D: .
DNA: TGCGCCAGCAGCGCAGGGTCGGACACTGAAGCTTTCTTT
CDR3: CASSAGSDTEAFF

length: 14
J: TRBJ2-7
V: TRBV28
size: few
D: TRBD1
DNA: TGTGCCAGCCACAGGACAGGGGACCTCTACGAGCAGTACTTC
CDR3: CASHRTGDLYEQYF

length: 14
J: TRBJ1-2
V: TRBV19
size: .
D: TRBD1
DNA: TGTGCCAGTAGTTCCCAGACAGGGAATCATGGCTACACCTTC
CDR3: CASSSQTGNHGYTF

length: 16
J: TRBJ2-1
V: TRBV27
size: .
D: .
DNA: TGTGCCAGCAGTTGGGGAGGGGGGCCCTTGACCGGGACGCTGTTCTTC
CDR3: CASSWGGGPLTGTLFF

length: 14
J: TRBJ1-1
V: TRBV7-2
size: .
D: .
DNA: TGTGCCAGCAGCTCAAGATGGAGGAACACTGAAGCTTTCTTT
CDR3: CASSSRWRNTEAFF

length: 13
J: TRBJ1-2
V: TRBV3-1/TRBV3-2
size: .
D: .
DNA: TGTGCCAGCAGTCTAGGGGCCGAGAATGGCTACACCTTC
CDR3: CASSLGAENGYTF

length: 15
J: TRBJ2-7
V: TRBV30
size: .
D: TRBD2
DNA: TGTGCCTGGAGTGTACGTATAGCGGGATCCCACGAGCAGTACTTC
CDR3: CAWSVRIAGSHEQYF

length: 15
J: TRBJ2-7
V: TRBV6-5
size: .
D: TRBD2
DNA: TGTGCCAGCAGGAGATTGGACTCTCTTAGCGGGGAGCAGTACTTC
CDR3: CASRRLDSLSGEQYF

length: 12
J: TRBJ1-2
V: TRBV3-1/TRBV3-2
size: .
D: .
DNA: TGTGCCAGCAGCCAGGCAGGTTATGGCTACACCTTC
CDR3: CASSQAGYGYTF

length: 13
J: TRBJ1-1
V: TRBV5-1
size: .
D: .
DNA: TGCGCCAGCAGCTTGGTGTCAGGCTCTGAAGCTTTCTTT
CDR3: CASSLVSGSEAFF

length: 13
J: TRBJ2-1
V: TRBV12-3/TRBV12-4
size: .
D: .
DNA: TGTGCCAGCAGTTTAGGTCCACGCGGTGAGCAGTTCTTC
CDR3: CASSLGPRGEQFF

length: 20
J: TRBJ2-7
V: TRBV3-1/TRBV3-2
size: .
D: TRBD2
DNA: TGTGCCAGCAGCTCTGGACTAGCGGGAACTGTGGGTACGGGAGGGTACGAGCAGTACTTC
CDR3: CASSSGLAGTVGTGGYEQYF

length: 16
J: TRBJ2-2
V: TRBV5-4
size: .
D: TRBD2
DNA: TGTGCCAGCAGCTTGTCGGCTAGCGGAAACACCGGGGAGCTGTTTTTT
CDR3: CASSLSASGNTGELFF

length: 15
J: TRBJ1-5
V: TRBV9
size: .
D: TRBD1
DNA: TGTGCCAGCAGCCCTACGGGACAGGGGTTTCAGCCCCAGCATTTT
CDR3: CASSPTGQGFQPQHF

length: 16
J: TRBJ2-1
V: TRBV3-1/TRBV3-2
size: .
D: .
DNA: TGTGCCAGCAGCCAAGGCCAAGCGGCCCACTACAATGAGCAGTTCTTC
CDR3: CASSQGQAAHYNEQFF

length: 13
J: TRBJ1-3
V: TRBV19
size: .
D: .
DNA: TGTGCCAGTAGTGGCCACTCTGGAAACACCATATATTTT
CDR3: CASSGHSGNTIYF

length: 13
J: TRBJ1-6
V: TRBV10-3
size: few
D: TRBD1
DNA: TGTGCCATCAGGGCAGACAGGGATTCACCCCTCCACTTT
CDR3: CAIRADRDSPLHF

length: 14
J: TRBJ2-7
V: TRBV5-1
size: few
D: TRBD1
DNA: TGCGCCAGCAGCGAAAGGACAGGGGGCTCCGAGCAGTACTTC
CDR3: CASSERTGGSEQYF

length: 16
J: TRBJ2-1
V: TRBV24-1
size: .
D: TRBD1
DNA: TGTGCCACCAGTGACTTAACCGGGACAGGGGACAATGAGCAGTTCTTC
CDR3: CATSDLTGTGDNEQFF

length: 14
J: TRBJ1-1
V: TRBV28
size: .
D: .
DNA: TGTGCCAGCAATCCGGGGGGGGCGCATCCTGAAGCTTTCTTT
CDR3: CASNPGGAHPEAFF

length: 18
J: TRBJ1-2
V: TRBV28
size: once
D: TRBD1
DNA: TGTGCCAGCAGCACATACCTCAAAACAGGGGGCGCGTCTGGCGGCTACACCTTC
CDR3: CASSTYLKTGGASGGYTF

length: 17
J: TRBJ2-1
V: TRBV7-6
size: .
D: .
DNA: TGTGCCAGCAGCCCCATTGGCGGGGACAGCTCCTACAATGAGCAGTTCTTC
CDR3: CASSPIGGDSSYNEQFF

length: 12
J: TRBJ2-3
V: TRBV29-1
size: .
D: .
DNA: TGCAGCGCCAGGGGCAGCACAGATACGCAGTATTTT
CDR3: CSARGSTDTQYF

length: 14
J: TRBJ1-1
V: TRBV5-1
size: .
D: TRBD1
DNA: TGCGCCAGCAGGGGACAGGGGACGAACACTGAAGCTTTCTTT
CDR3: CASRGQGTNTEAFF